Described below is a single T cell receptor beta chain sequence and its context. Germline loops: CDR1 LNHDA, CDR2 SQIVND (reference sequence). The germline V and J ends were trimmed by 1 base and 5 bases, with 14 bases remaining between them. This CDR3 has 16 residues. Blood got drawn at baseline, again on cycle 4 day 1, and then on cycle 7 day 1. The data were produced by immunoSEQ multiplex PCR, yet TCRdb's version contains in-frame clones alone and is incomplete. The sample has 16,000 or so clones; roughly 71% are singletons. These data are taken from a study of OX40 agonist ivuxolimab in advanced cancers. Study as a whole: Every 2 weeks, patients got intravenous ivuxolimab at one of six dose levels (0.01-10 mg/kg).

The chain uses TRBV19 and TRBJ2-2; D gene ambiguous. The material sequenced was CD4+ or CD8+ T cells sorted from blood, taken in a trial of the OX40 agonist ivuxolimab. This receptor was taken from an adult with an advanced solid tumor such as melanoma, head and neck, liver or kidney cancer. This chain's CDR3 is CASSIVPGPLTGELFF. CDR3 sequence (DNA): TGTGCCAGTAGTATAGTTCCGGGCCCACTGACCGGGGAGCTGTTTTTT.